This T cell receptor (beta chain) comes out of a study of cytomegalovirus exposure and HLA in healthy donors. Regarding the study as a whole: Within the 130 or so validation repertoires, first-cohort TCR clusters tended to co-occur, according to a later analysis.

CDR3 length: 14 residues. With 5 bases removed from V and 12 bases from J, the gap between germline ends came to 22 bases. The germline V gene encodes CDR1 LNHNV and CDR2 YYDKDF (reference sequence). Using immunoSEQ multiplex PCR, the repertoire was profiled, and TCRdb retains in-frame clones only, with some absent. The table includes around 130,000 clones, just under 90% detected once. With respect to this clone: What it binds is unknown.

This chain connects TRBV15 to TRBJ1-2, with D perhaps TRBD1 (5 bases). The sequence derives from a man younger than 45 in good health and CMV-seronegative. Sequenced material: PBMCs. The CDR3 nucleotides read TGTGCCACCAGCGTAAAGGGGCAGACGGCAAAGCACACCTTC. Residues: CATSVKGQTAKHTF.